These 3 T cell receptor beta chains were sequenced from one sample in a study of T cells in Graves' hyperthyroidism and ophthalmopathy. The investigators amplified TCR beta CDR3 regions from RNA transcripts. HTBI primers were used for first-round RT-PCR of the TCR CDR3. Using its own MiXCR run on the multiplex PCR reads, TCRdb lists one record per CDR3 protein. The table lists 250,000 to 400,000 distinct CDR3 sequences, roughly 13% of them singletons. Source material: blood. These receptors were obtained from a woman aged 40 to 50 with Graves' ophthalmopathy.

The chain uses TRBV4-1 and TRBJ2-1; 7 nucleotides line up with TRBD2. Germline CDR1 and CDR2: MGHRA and YSYEKL. This CDR3 spans 15 amino acids. The V gene end was trimmed by 4 bases and the J gene end by 6 bases; junction bases not matched to a gene: 9. The CDR3 loop is CASSPLGEGSNEQFF. CDR3 coding DNA: TGCGCCAGCAGCCCGCTCGGGGAGGGCTCCAATGAGCAGTTCTTC.

This clonotype was counted a single time. A much larger clone differs by one base, so this may be a read error. The chain has TRBV2 and TRBJ1-6; TRBD1 matches at 8 bases. The CDR3 is made up of 14 amino acids. The germline V gene encodes CDR1 SNHLY and CDR2 FYNNEI. The CDR3 loop is CASSGGQGNSPLNF. CDR3 in DNA: TGTGCCAGCAGTGGTGGACAGGGTAATTCACCCCTCAACTTT.

This clonotype was seen at least ten times. This chain links TRBV3-1 with TRBJ2-5; tentatively, D is TRBD1 (6 bases). The CDR3 loop spans 15 amino acids. Germline V gene lookup returns CDR1 LGHDT and CDR2 YNNKEL (reference sequence). Deletions cut 2 bases from V and 5 bases from J, with 15 bases between. The CDR3 nucleotides read TGTGCCAGCAGCCAACCTGGGGGCAGTGCGGAGACCCAGTACTTC. Protein product: CASSQPGGSAETQYF.